Presented here are 7 T cell receptor beta chains from one specimen sequenced in a study of T cells in Graves' hyperthyroidism and ophthalmopathy. Regions amplified from RNA transcripts were the TCR beta CDR3 regions. The TCR CDR3 first-round RT-PCR relied on the HTBI primer set. A single record per CDR3 protein comes from TCRdb applying MiXCR to the multiplex PCR reads. The sample has about 280,000 distinct CDR3 sequences, about 25% seen once. The source material was blood. The receptors derive from a man between 35 and 55 years old with Graves' hyperthyroidism that later progressed to Graves' ophthalmopathy.

V and J are TRBV11-2 and TRBJ2-7; TRBD1 aligns across 9 bases. The CDR3 contains 15 residues. Germline CDR1 reads SGHAT; CDR2 reads FQNNGV. V lost 5 bases to trimming and J lost 3 bases; unmatched junction nucleotides: 8. The CDR3 nucleotides read TGTGCCAGCAGCGGGGCAGGGACAGGGTACTACGAGCAGTACTTC. Amino acid sequence: CASSGAGTGYYEQYF.

This chain connects TRBV2 to TRBJ1-1, with D possibly TRBD1 on 6 matching bases. Germline lookup yields CDR1 SNHLY and CDR2 FYNNEI. The CDR3 is made up of 14 amino acids. Trimming shortened V by 2 bases and J by 4 bases, and 11 bases separated the two germline ends. The CDR3 protein is CASSEKGDVTEAFF. The CDR3 DNA reads as TGTGCCAGCAGTGAAAAGGGGGATGTCACTGAAGCTTTCTTT.

This clonotype was detected ten times or more. The chain links TRBV10-1 to TRBJ2-3; 9 bases align to TRBD2. The CDR3 is made up of 13 amino acids. Germline loops: CDR1 WNHNN, CDR2 SYGVQD (reference sequence). With V trimmed by 6 bases and J by 6 bases, 4 bases remained unmatched. The CDR3 sequence: CASRPSGMDTQYF. The CDR3 region has the DNA TGCGCCAGCAGGCCTAGCGGGATGGATACGCAGTATTTT.

In its sample, this clonotype was seen many times. The chain recombines TRBV12-3 or TRBV12-4 with TRBJ2-5, with D perhaps matching TRBD1 (5 bases). The CDR3 runs to 14 residues. V lost 3 bases, J lost 4 bases, and 12 bases lay in between. In DNA form, the CDR3 reads TGTGCCAGCAGTTTGGGGCTGGGCCCAGAGACCCAGTACTTC. This sequence encodes CASSLGLGPETQYF.

This clonotype was recorded at least ten times. The chain carries TRBV20-1 and TRBJ2-7; weak D call: TRBD2 (6 bases). The CDR3 is made up of 14 amino acids. CDR1 is DFQATT, CDR2 SNEGSKA, per germline (reference sequence). Trimming stripped 1 base from V and 2 bases from J, with 12 bases between. The CDR3 DNA reads as TGCAGTGCTAGAGTCGGTAGCGGAACCTACGAGCAGTACTTC. Amino acid sequence: CSARVGSGTYEQYF.

This clonotype was detected ten times or more. The gene calls are TRBV4-1 and TRBJ2-7, with 12 bases matching TRBD1. Germline CDR1 and CDR2: MGHRA and YSYEKL. The CDR3 covers 13 residues. With 3 bases clipped from V and 9 bases from J, the junction kept 3 bases outside the gene matches. DNA of the CDR3: TGCGCCAGCAGCCAGGGACAGGGGGCTGGGCAGTACTTC. Protein product: CASSQGQGAGQYF.

This clonotype has at least ten counts. CDR3 DNA: TGTGCCAGCAGGCGGGACAACCGGAGCTCTGGAAACACCATATATTTT. This sequence encodes CASRRDNRSSGNTIYF. The genes are TRBV2 and TRBJ1-3, with a possible D match to TRBD1 (6 bases). V lost 6 bases, J lost 0 bases, and 15 bases lay in between. Germline lookup yields CDR1 SNHLY and CDR2 FYNNEI. The CDR3 is 16 residues long.